This TCR beta chain was observed in a study of OX40 agonist ivuxolimab in advanced cancers. Study information: Patients assigned to dose escalation were diagnosed with hepatocellular carcinoma, melanoma, renal cell or head and neck cancer. Under the entry rules, prior anti-PD-1, anti-PD-L1 or anti-CTLA-4 therapy was allowed, and 40% had some.

The table came from immunoSEQ multiplex PCR; TCRdb's copy has only in-frame clones and leaves some out. The data contain around 20,000 clones, 84% of them singletons. Study conclusions and caveats: The CD4+ and CD8+ T cells in the blood had expanded clonally by week 6 at 0.1 to 3.0 mg/kg. More expanded clones were found, on average, in CD8+ than in CD4+ T cells.

This clone was seen more than once but under ten times. Its antigen is unknown. This sequence originates from an adult with an advanced solid tumor such as melanoma, head and neck, liver or kidney cancer. The sample was CD4+ or CD8+ T cells sorted from blood, taken in a trial of the OX40 agonist ivuxolimab.

Here the CDR3 DNA reads TGCGCCAGCAGCCAAGATCCGGGAACTGAAGCTTTCTTT. Amino acids: CASSQDPGTEAFF. The V and J genes are TRBV4-1 and TRBJ1-1; no clear D. Trimming removed 0 bases from V and 5 bases from J, with 7 bases in between. From germline, CDR1 is MGHRA and CDR2 YSYEKL. The CDR3 has 13 residues.